This entry lists 4 T cell receptor beta chains sequenced from one sample in a study of shared clonotypes between healthy human individuals. TCRdb's table, derived via immunoSEQ multiplex PCR, lists solely in-frame clones and lacks some. The sample has roughly 2.6 million clones; 85% to 95% are singletons. The sequenced material came from naive CD4+ T cells sorted from blood. Subset here: CD45RA+ positively selected. The receptors derive from a young man in good health.

The chain is built from TRBV4-2 and TRBJ1-5; D unresolved. V was pared by 0 bases and J by 7 bases, with 10 bases between. Germline CDR1 LGHNA, CDR2 YNFKEQ. This CDR3 is 14 amino acids long. The CDR3, as DNA: TGTGCCAGCAGCCAAGAAGGTCCGGCACAGCCCCAGCATTTT. It translates to CASSQEGPAQPQHF.

The chain uses TRBV7-9 and TRBJ2-2, with 14 bases matching TRBD2. The germline gives CDR1 SEHNR, CDR2 FQNEAQ (reference sequence). This CDR3 has 17 amino acids. The ends lost 6 bases at V and 3 bases at J; junction bases unmatched: 6. Here the CDR3 reads CASRDPGLAGDTGELFF. CDR3 DNA sequence: TGTGCCAGCAGGGATCCGGGACTAGCGGGAGACACCGGGGAGCTGTTTTTT.

The sample holds a few counts of this clone. V gene TRBV19 combines with J gene TRBJ1-6, with D possibly being TRBD1 (5 bases). V was shortened by 7 bases and J by 0 bases, with 10 bases between the two germline ends. In germline, CDR1 is LNHDA, CDR2 SQIVND (reference sequence). This CDR3 is 15 amino acids long. The CDR3 spells CASNGGSSYNSPLHF. In nucleotides, the CDR3 is TGTGCCAGTAACGGGGGGAGCTCCTATAATTCACCCCTCCACTTT.

The chain recombines TRBV7-9 with TRBJ1-2; D is undetermined. The ends were cut back, 5 bases at V and 3 bases at J, with 10 bases in the middle. The CDR3 runs 13 residues. Germline V CDR1 and CDR2: SEHNR, FQNEAQ (reference sequence). CDR3 nucleotides: TGTGCCAGCAGCCCTTCGATGGACTATGGCTACACCTTC. It encodes CASSPSMDYGYTF.